This passage covers 8 T cell receptor beta chains from one sample sequenced in a study of identical twins. TCRdb redid the calling of the 5' RACE reads with MiXCR, one entry per CDR3 protein. Of approximately 700,000 distinct CDR3 sequences listed, about 20% are singletons. Another study also made use of these data, one on T cells expressing NK-cell markers.

The specimen sequenced was PBMCs. All receptors come from a woman between 18 and 29 years old in good health.

The rearrangement joins TRBV18 to TRBJ2-1, with D possibly TRBD2 on 5 matching bases. V lost 3 bases to trimming and J lost 8 bases, with 11 bases between them. This CDR3 has 13 amino acids. The germline gives CDR1 KGHSH, CDR2 LQKENI. The CDR3 sequence is CASSPTTRDEQFF. The CDR3 DNA follows: TGTGCCAGCTCACCCACGACGCGGGATGAGCAGTTCTTC.

The table lists this clonotype with a few counts. The rearrangement joins TRBV6-1 to TRBJ2-2, with a weak D call TRBD1 (6 bases). With 5 bases removed from V and 4 bases from J, the gap between germline ends came to 11 bases. The CDR3 has 14 amino acids. Germline CDR1 MNHNS, CDR2 SASEGT. Here the CDR3 DNA reads TGTGCCAGCAGTATGGACAGTTCCACCGGGGAGCTGTTTTTT. It specifies CASSMDSSTGELFF.

The J gene is TRBJ2-5, the V gene TRBV20-1; D gene uncertain. V was trimmed by 6 bases and J by 1 base, leaving 18 bases between them. Germline lookup yields CDR1 DFQATT and CDR2 SNEGSKA (reference sequence). The CDR3 length is 15 residues. This CDR3 reads CSATPLSVSQETQYF. CDR3 coding DNA: TGCAGTGCAACCCCGCTCAGTGTATCCCAAGAGACCCAGTACTTC.

This clonotype was observed a few times. The chain is built from TRBV10-3 and TRBJ2-7; TRBD1 is a possible D gene (5 bases). CDR1 is ENHRY and CDR2 is SYGVKD in the germline V gene. The germline V and J ends were trimmed by 10 bases and 3 bases, with 19 bases remaining between them. The CDR3 has 14 amino acids. The DNA for the CDR3 is TGTGCCACCCGACCCACGACAGATTACTACGAGCAGTACTTC. Protein sequence: CATRPTTDYYEQYF.

This clonotype appeared many times. The rearrangement joins TRBV27 to TRBJ2-1; TRBD2 matches at 7 bases. Germline V gene data show CDR1 as MNHEY and CDR2 as SMNVEV (reference sequence). The V segment lost 2 bases and the J segment 9 bases; nucleotides outside the gene matches: 1. This CDR3 comprises 12 residues. The CDR3 nucleotides read TGTGCCAGCAGTTTAGCGGGAGTTGAGCAGTTCTTC. Its protein is CASSLAGVEQFF.

The chain has TRBV5-5 and TRBJ2-7, with TRBD2 matching over 11 bases. CDR1 is SGHKS and CDR2 is YYEKEE in the germline V gene (reference sequence). The CDR3 contains 18 residues. V lost 0 bases and J lost 2; bases outside the gene matches: 10. In DNA form, the CDR3 reads TGTGCCAGCAGCTTGGGACTAGCGGGAAACTCTTTAACCTACGAGCAGTACTTC. Protein sequence: CASSLGLAGNSLTYEQYF.

V is TRBV12-5 and J is TRBJ2-1; TRBD2 matches 15 bases. The V segment lost 5 bases and the J segment 7 bases; nucleotides outside the gene matches: 3. This CDR3 has 15 amino acids. Germline CDR1 reads LGHNT; CDR2 reads FRNRAP. The DNA of the CDR3 is TGTGCTAGTGGTGCCGGGACTAGCGGGGGGAATGAGCAGTTCTTC. This gives the protein CASGAGTSGGNEQFF.

The chain carries TRBV20-1 and TRBJ2-3, with a tentative D call TRBD2 (6 bases). CDR1 DFQATT and CDR2 SNEGSKA come from the germline V gene (reference sequence). V was pared by 0 bases and J by 5 bases, with 15 bases between. The CDR3 covers 15 residues. CDR3 in amino acids: CSARDPLGGIDTQYF. DNA of the CDR3: TGCAGTGCTAGAGATCCCCTGGGGGGAATAGATACGCAGTATTTT.